Given below is one TCR beta chain in context. From germline, CDR1 is LNHDA and CDR2 SQIVND (reference sequence). V trimming: 3 bases; J trimming: 4 bases; junction bases outside the gene matches: 6. This CDR3 region has 14 residues. The data were obtained in a study of T cell responses to AZD1222 COVID-19 vaccine. This table comes from immunoSEQ multiplex PCR, and its TCRdb copy is limited to in-frame clones, with some not included. In the table there are about 99,000 clones, 88% of which are singletons. The TCR originated in an adult in good health. The rearrangement uses TRBV19 and TRBJ2-7, with TRBD1 matching over 7 bases. Specimen: peripheral blood, collected on day 0 of AZD1222 vaccination. CDR3 loop: CASSMRHRGYEQYF. CDR3 nucleotide sequence: TGTGCCAGTAGTATGAGACACAGGGGATACGAGCAGTACTTC.